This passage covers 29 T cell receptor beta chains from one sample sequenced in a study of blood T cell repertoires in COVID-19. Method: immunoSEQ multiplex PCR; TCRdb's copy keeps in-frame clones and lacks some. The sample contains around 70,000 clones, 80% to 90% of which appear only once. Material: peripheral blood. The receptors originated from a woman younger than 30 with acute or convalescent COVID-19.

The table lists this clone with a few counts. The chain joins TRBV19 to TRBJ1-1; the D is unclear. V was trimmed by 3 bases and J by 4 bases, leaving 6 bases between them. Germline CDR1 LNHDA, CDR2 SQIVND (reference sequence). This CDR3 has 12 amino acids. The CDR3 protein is CASSIGSTEAFF. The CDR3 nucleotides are TGTGCCAGTAGTATTGGGAGCACTGAAGCTTTCTTT.

The CDR3 spells CASKSGGAMNTEAFF. The DNA of the CDR3 is TGTGCCAGCAAATCGGGGGGCGCCATGAACACTGAAGCTTTCTTT. The chain joins TRBV2 to TRBJ1-1, with D perhaps matching TRBD1 (6 bases). Germline V gene lookup returns CDR1 SNHLY and CDR2 FYNNEI. The CDR3 spans 15 residues. Trimming took off 7 bases at V and 0 bases at J, with 15 bases between the two ends.

The CDR3 here is CASSPRLAGGTDTQYF. The CDR3 DNA is TGCGCCAGCAGCCCGCGCCTAGCGGGGGGCACAGATACGCAGTATTTT. The chain joins TRBV5-1 to TRBJ2-3; 10 bases match TRBD2. The CDR3 has 16 residues. Trimming took 4 bases from V and 1 from J; bases not matched to a gene: 6. In germline, CDR1 is SGHRS, CDR2 YFSETQ.

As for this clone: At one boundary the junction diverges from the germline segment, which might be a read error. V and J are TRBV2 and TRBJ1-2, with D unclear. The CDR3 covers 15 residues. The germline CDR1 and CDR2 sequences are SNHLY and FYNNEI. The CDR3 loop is CASSESEPSAQTNAF. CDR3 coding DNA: TGTGCCAGCAGTGAAAGCGAGCCTTCGGCGCAGACCAATGCCTTC.

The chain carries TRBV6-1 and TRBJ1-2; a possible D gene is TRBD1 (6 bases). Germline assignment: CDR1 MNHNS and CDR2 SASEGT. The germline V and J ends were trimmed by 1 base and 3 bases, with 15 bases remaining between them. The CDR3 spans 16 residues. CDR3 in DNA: TGTGCCAGCAGTGAAGGAAGGGGGGGGAGAGACTATGGCTACACCTTC. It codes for CASSEGRGGRDYGYTF.

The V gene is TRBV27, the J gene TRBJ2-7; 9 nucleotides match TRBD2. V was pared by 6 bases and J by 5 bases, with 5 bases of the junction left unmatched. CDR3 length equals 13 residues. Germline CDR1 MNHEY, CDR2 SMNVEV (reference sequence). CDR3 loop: CASRSLAGDEQYF. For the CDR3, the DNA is TGTGCCAGCAGGTCTTTAGCGGGAGACGAGCAGTACTTC.

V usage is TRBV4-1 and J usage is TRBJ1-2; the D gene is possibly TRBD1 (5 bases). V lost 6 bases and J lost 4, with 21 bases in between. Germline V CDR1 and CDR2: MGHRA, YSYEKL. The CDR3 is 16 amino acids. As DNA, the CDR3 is TGCGCCAGCAGGGGGGGAGCAGGCAGTTTGGGCTATGGCTACACCTTC. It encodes CASRGGAGSLGYGYTF.

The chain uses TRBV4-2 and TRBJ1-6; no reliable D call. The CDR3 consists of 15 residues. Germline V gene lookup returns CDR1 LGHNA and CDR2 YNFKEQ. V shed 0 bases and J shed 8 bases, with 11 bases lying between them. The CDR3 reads CASSQEATRHSPLHF. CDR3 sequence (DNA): TGTGCCAGCAGCCAAGAAGCTACTAGGCATTCACCCCTCCACTTT.

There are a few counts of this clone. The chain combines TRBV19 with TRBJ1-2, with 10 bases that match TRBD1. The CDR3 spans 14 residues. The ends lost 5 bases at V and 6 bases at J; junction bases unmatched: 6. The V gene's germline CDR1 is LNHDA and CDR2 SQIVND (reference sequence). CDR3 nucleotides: TGTGCCAGTAGTCCCCGAGGGACAGGGGATGGCTACACCTTC. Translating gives CASSPRGTGDGYTF.

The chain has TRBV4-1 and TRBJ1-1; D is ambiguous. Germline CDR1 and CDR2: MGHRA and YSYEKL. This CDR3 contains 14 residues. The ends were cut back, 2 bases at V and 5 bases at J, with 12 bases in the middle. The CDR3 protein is CASSQSSMRTEAFF. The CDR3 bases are TGCGCCAGCAGCCAATCTTCAATGCGGACTGAAGCTTTCTTT.

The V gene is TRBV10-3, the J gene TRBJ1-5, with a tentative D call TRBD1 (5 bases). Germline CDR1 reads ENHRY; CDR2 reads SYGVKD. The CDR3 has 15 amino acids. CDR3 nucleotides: TGTGCGACACGCGGAGGGACGGAGGGCAATCAGCCCCAGCATTTT. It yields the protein CATRGGTEGNQPQHF.

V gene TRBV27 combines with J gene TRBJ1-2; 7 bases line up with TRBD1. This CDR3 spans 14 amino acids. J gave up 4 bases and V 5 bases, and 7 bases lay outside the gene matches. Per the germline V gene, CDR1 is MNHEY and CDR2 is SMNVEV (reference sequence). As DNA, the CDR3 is TGTGCCAGCAGTAGAGACAGGGTCTCCTATGGCTACACCTTC. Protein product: CASSRDRVSYGYTF.

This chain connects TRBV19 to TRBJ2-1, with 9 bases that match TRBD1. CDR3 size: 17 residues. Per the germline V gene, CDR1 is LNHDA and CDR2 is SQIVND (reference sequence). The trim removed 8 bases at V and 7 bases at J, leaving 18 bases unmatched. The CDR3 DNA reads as TGTGCCAGTTCCACCGGGACAGGGTCACCAACGGGGAATGAGCAGTTCTTC. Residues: CASSTGTGSPTGNEQFF.

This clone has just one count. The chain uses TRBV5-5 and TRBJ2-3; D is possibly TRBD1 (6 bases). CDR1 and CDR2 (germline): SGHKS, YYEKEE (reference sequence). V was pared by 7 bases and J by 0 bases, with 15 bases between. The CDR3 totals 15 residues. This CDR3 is CASRKGDTSTDTQYF. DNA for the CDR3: TGTGCCAGCCGGAAGGGGGACACTAGCACAGATACGCAGTATTTT. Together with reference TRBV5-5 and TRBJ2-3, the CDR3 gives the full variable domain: DAGVTQSPTHLIKTRGQQVTLRCSPISGHKSVSWYQQVLGQGPQFIFQYYEKEERGRGNFPDRFSARQFPNYSSELNVNALLLGDSALYLCASRKGDTSTDTQYFGPGTRLTVL.

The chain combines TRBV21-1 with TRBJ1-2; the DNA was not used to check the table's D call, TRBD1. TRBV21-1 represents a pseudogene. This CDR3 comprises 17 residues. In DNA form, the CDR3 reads TGTGCCAGCAGCAAAGTAAATTTGCAGGGCACTAACTATGGCTACACCTTC. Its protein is CASSKVNLQGTNYGYTF.

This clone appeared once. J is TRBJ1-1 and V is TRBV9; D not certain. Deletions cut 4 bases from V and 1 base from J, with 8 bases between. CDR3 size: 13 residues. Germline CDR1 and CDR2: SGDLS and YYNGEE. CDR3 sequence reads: CASSLNGNTEAFF. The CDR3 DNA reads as TGTGCCAGCAGCCTAAACGGGAACACTGAAGCTTTCTTT. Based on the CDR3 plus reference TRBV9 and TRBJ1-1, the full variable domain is DSGVTQTPKHLITATGQRVTLRCSPRSGDLSVYWYQQSLDQGLQFLIQYYNGEERAKGNILERFSAQQFPDLHSELNLSSLELGDSALYFCASSLNGNTEAFFGQGTRLTVV.

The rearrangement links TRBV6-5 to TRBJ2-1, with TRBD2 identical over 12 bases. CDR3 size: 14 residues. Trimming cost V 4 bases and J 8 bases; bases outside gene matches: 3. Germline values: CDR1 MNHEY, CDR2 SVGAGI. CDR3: CASSLASGRDEQFF. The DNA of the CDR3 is TGTGCCAGCAGTTTGGCTAGCGGGAGGGATGAGCAGTTCTTC.

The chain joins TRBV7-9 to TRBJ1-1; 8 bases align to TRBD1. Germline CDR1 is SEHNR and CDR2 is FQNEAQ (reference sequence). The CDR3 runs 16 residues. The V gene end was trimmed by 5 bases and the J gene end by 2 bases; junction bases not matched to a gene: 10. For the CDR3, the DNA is TGTGCCAGCAGCCCTACCCGGACAGGGCGTAACACTGAAGCTTTCTTT. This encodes CASSPTRTGRNTEAFF.

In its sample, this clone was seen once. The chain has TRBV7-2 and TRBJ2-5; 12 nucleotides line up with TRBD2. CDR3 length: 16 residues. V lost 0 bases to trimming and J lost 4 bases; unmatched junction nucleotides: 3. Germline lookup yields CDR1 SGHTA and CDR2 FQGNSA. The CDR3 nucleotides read TGTGCCAGCAGCTTAGCGCCGGGACTAGCGGGAGAGACCCAGTACTTC. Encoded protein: CASSLAPGLAGETQYF.

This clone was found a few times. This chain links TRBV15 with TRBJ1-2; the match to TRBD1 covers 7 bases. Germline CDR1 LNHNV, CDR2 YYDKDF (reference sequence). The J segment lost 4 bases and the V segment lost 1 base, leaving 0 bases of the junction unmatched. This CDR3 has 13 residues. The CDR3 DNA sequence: TGTGCCACCAGCAGAGCAGGGGGCTATGGCTACACCTTC. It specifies CATSRAGGYGYTF. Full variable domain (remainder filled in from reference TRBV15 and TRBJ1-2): DAMVIQNPRYQVTQFGKPVTLSCSQTLNHNVMYWYQQKSSQAPKLLFHYYDKDFNNEADTPDNFQSRRPNTSFCFLDIRSPGLGDTAMYLCATSRAGGYGYTFGSGTRLTVV.

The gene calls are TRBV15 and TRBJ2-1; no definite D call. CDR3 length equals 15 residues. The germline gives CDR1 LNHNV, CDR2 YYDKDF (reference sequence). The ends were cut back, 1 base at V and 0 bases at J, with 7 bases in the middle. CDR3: CATSRAMSSYNEQFF. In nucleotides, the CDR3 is TGTGCCACCAGCAGAGCAATGAGCTCCTACAATGAGCAGTTCTTC.

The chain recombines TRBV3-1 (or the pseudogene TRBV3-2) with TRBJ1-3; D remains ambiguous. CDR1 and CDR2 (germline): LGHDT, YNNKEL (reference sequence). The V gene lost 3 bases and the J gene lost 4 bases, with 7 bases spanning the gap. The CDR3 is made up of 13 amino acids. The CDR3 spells CASSQQQGNTIYF. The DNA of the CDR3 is TGTGCCAGCAGCCAGCAACAGGGAAACACCATATATTTT.

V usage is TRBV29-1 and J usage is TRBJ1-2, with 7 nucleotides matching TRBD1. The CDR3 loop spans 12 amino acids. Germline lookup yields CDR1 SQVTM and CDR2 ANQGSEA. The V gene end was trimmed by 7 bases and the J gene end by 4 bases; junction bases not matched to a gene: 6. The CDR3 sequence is CSADRVSYGYTF. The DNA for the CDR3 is TGCAGCGCTGACAGGGTGTCCTATGGCTACACCTTC.

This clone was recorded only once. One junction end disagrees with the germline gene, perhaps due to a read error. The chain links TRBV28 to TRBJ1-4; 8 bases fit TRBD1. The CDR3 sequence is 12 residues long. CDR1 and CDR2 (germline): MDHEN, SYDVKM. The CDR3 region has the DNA TGTGCCAGCAGCGAACAAAGGACAGGGTTAGACTTT. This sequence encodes CASSEQRTGLDF.

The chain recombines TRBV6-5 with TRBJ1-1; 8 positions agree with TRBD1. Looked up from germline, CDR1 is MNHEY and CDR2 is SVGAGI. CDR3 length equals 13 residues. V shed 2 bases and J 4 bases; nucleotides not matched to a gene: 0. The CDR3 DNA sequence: TGTGCCAGCAGTTACACAGGGGGCACTGAAGCTTTCTTT. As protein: CASSYTGGTEAFF.

This chain's CDR3 is CATRRSGTGAATNEKLFF. In DNA, the CDR3 is TGTGCCACCAGGCGGTCCGGGACAGGTGCTGCAACTAATGAAAAACTGTTTTTT. The chain employs TRBV15 and TRBJ1-4; TRBD1 matches 8 bases. The CDR3 has 18 amino acids. Germline CDR1 is LNHNV and CDR2 is YYDKDF (reference sequence). Trimming removed 6 bases from V and 0 bases from J; junction bases left unmatched: 12.

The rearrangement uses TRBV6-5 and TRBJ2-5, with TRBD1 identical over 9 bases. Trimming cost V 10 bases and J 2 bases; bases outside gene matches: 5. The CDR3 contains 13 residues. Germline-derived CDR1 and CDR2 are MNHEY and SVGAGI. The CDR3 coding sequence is TGTGCCATCTCGGGACAGGGTCAAGAGACCCAGTACTTC. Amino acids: CAISGQGQETQYF.

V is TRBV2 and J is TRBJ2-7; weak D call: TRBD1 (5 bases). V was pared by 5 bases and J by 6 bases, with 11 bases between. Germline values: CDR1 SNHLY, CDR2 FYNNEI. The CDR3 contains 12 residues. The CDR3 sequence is CASSNQGFEQYF. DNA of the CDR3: TGTGCCAGCAGTAATCAGGGTTTCGAGCAGTACTTC.

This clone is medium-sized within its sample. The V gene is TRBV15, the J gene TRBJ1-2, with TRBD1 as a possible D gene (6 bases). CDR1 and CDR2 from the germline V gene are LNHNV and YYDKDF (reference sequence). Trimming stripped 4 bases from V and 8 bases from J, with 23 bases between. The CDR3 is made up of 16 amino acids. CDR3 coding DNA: TGTGCCACCAGCAATGGTCCAGGGGACCCTAGTCGCGGCTACACCTTC. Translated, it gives CATSNGPGDPSRGYTF.